This TCR beta chain originates from a study of siplizumab effects on memory and regulatory T cells. J was trimmed by 6 bases and V by 5 bases; bases with no gene match: 6. From germline, CDR1 is SQVTM and CDR2 ANQGSEA. The CDR3 runs 13 residues. Method: immunoSEQ multiplex PCR; TCRdb's copy keeps in-frame clones and lacks some. The sample consists of approximately 100,000 clones, 92% of them appearing once. The sequenced material came from Tregs sorted from blood. This receptor was obtained from a human donor in good health. The chain joins TRBV29-1 to TRBJ1-4; the match to TRBD1 covers 7 bases. Here the CDR3 DNA reads TGCAGCGTTAAAGGGCAGGGGGATGAAAAACTGTTTTTT. This encodes CSVKGQGDEKLFF.